The rows below give T cell receptor beta chains drawn from one sample of a study of blood T cells in healthy people across ages. TCRdb recomputed calls from the 5' RACE reads with MiXCR, one row per CDR3 protein. The table records 1.5 million to 2 million distinct CDR3 sequences, approximately 50% of them present only once. Material: blood. These receptors originate from a woman between 35 and 50 years old in good health. CDR3s include the opening cysteine and the closing phenylalanine or tryptophan. The D gene is left open where the match is weak. For some rows the clone size is stated as once, few or many, or as a class when expanded; others skip it.

V	D	size	J	CDR3	DNA
TRBV5-4	-	-	TRBJ2-1	CASSLEGHASYNEQFF	TGTGCCAGCAGCTTGGAAGGGCATGCCTCCTACAATGAGCAGTTCTTC
TRBV4-3	-	few	TRBJ2-3	CASSPAEVPPTDTQYF	TGCGCCAGCAGTCCCGCGGAGGTCCCCCCCACAGATACGCAGTATTTT
TRBV6-1	TRBD2	-	TRBJ2-1	CASHGLAGPSSYNEQFF	TGTGCCAGCCACGGACTAGCGGGACCGAGCTCCTACAATGAGCAGTTCTTC
TRBV7-2	-	-	TRBJ1-4	CASSLVSRLVRNEKLFF	TGTGCCAGCAGCTTAGTCAGCCGACTAGTACGGAATGAAAAACTGTTTTTT
TRBV5-1	TRBD2	-	TRBJ2-1	CASSPAGTSWNEQFF	TGCGCCAGCAGCCCGGCTGGGACTAGCTGGAATGAGCAGTTCTTC
TRBV5-1	-	few	TRBJ2-5	CASSLEQDQETQYF	TGCGCCAGCAGCTTGGAACAGGACCAAGAGACCCAGTACTTC
TRBV15	-	-	TRBJ1-5	CATSRDFSTSSNQPQHF	TGTGCCACCAGCAGAGATTTTTCGACAAGTAGCAATCAGCCCCAGCATTTT
TRBV29-1	-	few	TRBJ2-7	CSVEGGSAYEQYF	TGCAGCGTTGAGGGCGGGTCGGCCTACGAGCAGTACTTC
TRBV9	TRBD1	-	TRBJ2-5	CASSPGDRGETQYF	TGTGCCAGCAGCCCCGGTGACAGGGGAGAGACCCAGTACTTC
TRBV9	-	few	TRBJ2-1	CASSAFSGISEQFF	TGTGCCAGCAGCGCCTTCTCCGGGATATCTGAGCAGTTCTTC
TRBV20-1	TRBD2	few	TRBJ2-7	CSAIDRPGLGYEQYF	TGCAGTGCTATAGACCGACCGGGACTAGGATACGAGCAGTACTTC
TRBV7-9	-	few	TRBJ1-2	CASRVPTRDGYTF	TGTGCCAGCAGAGTACCCACAAGGGACGGCTACACCTTC
TRBV29-1	-	-	TRBJ1-2	CSVVGGEKGYGYTF	TGCAGCGTTGTGGGCGGCGAAAAGGGCTATGGCTACACCTTC
TRBV6-2/TRBV6-3	-	few	TRBJ1-5	CASSGPQPQHF	TGTGCCAGCTCAGGGCCCCAGCCCCAGCATTTT
TRBV20-1	-	once	TRBJ1-6	CSASDRVVSSYNSPLHF	TGCAGTGCTAGTGATAGAGTCGTGAGCTCCTATAATTCACCCCTCCACTTT